The rows below give T cell receptor beta chains drawn from one sample of a study of T-cell memory formation after mild COVID-19. TCRdb analysed the 5' RACE reads with MiXCR anew, one entry per CDR3 protein. The top ten clones hold more than 25% of a sample with around 130,000 distinct CDR3 sequences, around 14% of them seen once. Sequencing input: PBMCs or a T cell subset sorted from them (not recorded which). The receptors derive from an adult woman who had mild COVID-19 (a few samples of this study predate the infection). Cell type and time point are not known. Each CDR3 is given with its conserved first and last residue. The D gene is left open where the match is weak. Clone size is not always given. Where it is, it says once, few, many or a class for expanded clones.

-	TRBV12-3/TRBV12-4	TRBJ2-7	few	TGTGCCAGCAGTTTAGGTTCAGGGGCATCCTACGAGCAGTACTTC	CASSLGSGASYEQYF
-	TRBV14	TRBJ2-5	few	TGTGCCAGCAGCCAAGATAGAATGGCAGGGGCGAAAGAGACCCAGTACTTC	CASSQDRMAGAKETQYF
TRBD2	TRBV4-2	TRBJ2-3	-	TGTGCCAGCAGCCCCGCTAGCGGGGAAACGTTAGCTAGCACAGAGACGCAGTATTTT	CASSPASGETLASTETQYF
-	TRBV12-5	TRBJ2-3	many	TGTGCTAGTGGTTTCCCCGCGGCGGGACCCGAGGATACGCAGTATTTT	CASGFPAAGPEDTQYF
-	TRBV20-1	TRBJ2-3	-	TGCAGTGCTCGGGCTCACCCGGGCACAGATACGCAGTATTTT	CSARAHPGTDTQYF
-	TRBV27	TRBJ2-5	-	TGTGCCACCTCTCCCGGGGCTCAAGAGACCCAGTACTTC	CATSPGAQETQYF
TRBD1	TRBV29-1	TRBJ1-1	-	TGCAGCGTTGGGGACAGGGGCATTGAAGCTTTCTTT	CSVGDRGIEAFF
-	TRBV25-1	TRBJ1-1	few	TGTGCCAGCAAGCTCGATGGGGGCGCGGCTGAAGCTTTCTTT	CASKLDGGAAEAFF
TRBD1	TRBV2	TRBJ2-2	few	TGTGCCGGACAGGGACGGAACACCGGGGAGCTGTTTTTT	CAGQGRNTGELFF
-	TRBV27	TRBJ2-1	few	TGTGCCAGCAGGCAACTAGGCTACAATGAGCAGTTCTTC	CASRQLGYNEQFF
-	TRBV4-3	TRBJ2-7	-	TGCGCCAGCAGCCAAGATACGACCCTTCGGCTATACGAGCAGTACTTC	CASSQDTTLRLYEQYF
-	TRBV9	TRBJ2-2	few	TGTGCCAGCAGCGTTGTCTGGAACACCGGGGAGCTGTTTTTT	CASSVVWNTGELFF
-	TRBV7-9	TRBJ2-5	few	TGTGCCAGCAGCCGGGCGGGGTCGAGCGGAGAGACCCAGTACTTC	CASSRAGSSGETQYF
TRBD1	TRBV7-9	TRBJ1-5	few	TGTGCCAGCAGCCCGACAGGGAGGGGGGATCAGCCCCAGCATTTT	CASSPTGRGDQPQHF
-	TRBV13	TRBJ2-3	once	TGTGCCAGCACGGGACTCAGGGGAGATACGCAGTATTTT	CASTGLRGDTQYF
-	TRBV5-6	TRBJ2-7	-	TGTGCCAGCAGCCCCGGCCCCGCGCCGCGATATGAGCAGTACTTC	CASSPGPAPRYEQYF
-	TRBV7-2	TRBJ1-1	few	-	CASSLFFGTEAFF
TRBD2	TRBV11-3	TRBJ2-1	few	TGTGCCAGCAGCTTAGAGACTAGCGGCAATGAGCAGTTCTTC	CASSLETSGNEQFF
TRBD1	TRBV7-6	TRBJ1-5	many	TGTGCCAGCAGCATCGGACAGGGGGCTTTGCAGCCCCAGCATTTT	CASSIGQGALQPQHF
-	TRBV19	TRBJ1-1	few	TGTGCCAGTAGTATTACAACAGGGTCGAACACTGAAGCTTTCTTT	CASSITTGSNTEAFF
TRBD1	TRBV6-4	TRBJ2-3	-	TGTGCCAGCAGTTCGGGACAGGAAAACACAGATACGCAGTATTTT	CASSSGQENTDTQYF
-	TRBV4-1	TRBJ2-1	-	TGCGCCAGCAGCCAAGATCAAACTAGCCGCCGATTGGTGAGCTCCTACAATGAGCAGTTCTTC	CASSQDQTSRRLVSSYNEQFF
TRBD2	TRBV29-1	TRBJ2-1	few	TGCAGCGTTCCTAATCTCCTAGCGGGAGTAGGAAATGAGCAGTTCTTC	CSVPNLLAGVGNEQFF
TRBD1	TRBV4-1	TRBJ2-1	-	TGCGCCAGCAGCCAAGTGTGGACAGGGGTATACAATGAGCAGTTCTTC	CASSQVWTGVYNEQFF
-	TRBV7-6	TRBJ2-5	many	TGTGCCAGCAGCCACCGACAGAAAGAGACCCAGTACTTC	CASSHRQKETQYF
-	TRBV24-1	TRBJ2-2	few	TGTGCCACCAGGGCCCGGGGGACCGGGGAGCTGTTTTTT	CATRARGTGELFF
TRBD1	TRBV6-5	TRBJ2-7	-	TGTGCCAGCAGTTCCCCAACCGGGACAGGGGGTTCCTACGAGCAGTACTTC	CASSSPTGTGGSYEQYF
-	TRBV7-9	TRBJ1-1	-	TGTGCAAGCAGCTTAGGGGGTCACAACACTGAAGCTTTCTTT	CASSLGGHNTEAFF